The 15 T cell receptor beta chains in this list originate from one sample, sequenced in a study of blood T cell repertoires in COVID-19. The table came from immunoSEQ multiplex PCR; TCRdb's copy has only in-frame clones and leaves some out. The sample has around 270,000 clones, 80% to 90% seen once. Sequencing input: PBMCs or T cells enriched from blood (not recorded which). Receptor source: a woman aged 40 to 49 who had been exposed to COVID-19.

The chain couples TRBV7-9 to TRBJ1-1; D ambiguous. CDR1 and CDR2 (germline): SEHNR, FQNEAQ (reference sequence). CDR3 length equals 12 residues. V was pared by 5 bases and J by 5 bases, with 9 bases between. The CDR3 is CASSPVPTEAFF. The CDR3 DNA reads TGTGCCAGCAGCCCCGTCCCTACTGAAGCTTTCTTT. Full variable domain (rest looked up from reference TRBV7-9 and TRBJ1-1): DTGVSQNPRHKITKRGQNVTFRCDPISEHNRLYWYRQTLGQGPEFLTYFQNEAQLEKSRLLSDRFSAERPKGSFSTLEIQRTEQGDSAMYLCASSPVPTEAFFGQGTRLTVV.

The chain couples TRBV19 to TRBJ1-4, with 10 nucleotides matching TRBD1. V lost 5 bases to trimming and J lost 8 bases; unmatched junction nucleotides: 8. The CDR3 is 15 residues long. Germline V gene data show CDR1 as LNHDA and CDR2 as SQIVND (reference sequence). The CDR3 DNA sequence: TGTGCCAGTAGTTCACGGACAGGGGGAGGCGAAAAACTGTTTTTT. This gives the protein CASSSRTGGGEKLFF.

The chain carries TRBV29-1 and TRBJ1-5; 10 bases agree with TRBD1. Germline CDR1 SQVTM, CDR2 ANQGSEA. This CDR3 spans 17 amino acids. Trimming cost V 7 bases and J 0 bases; bases outside gene matches: 12. The CDR3 DNA follows: TGCAGCGGCAGCCGGGACAGGGGCCATTATAGCAATCAGCCCCAGCATTTT. Protein sequence: CSGSRDRGHYSNQPQHF.

This clone has only a few counts. The rearrangement joins TRBV28 to TRBJ1-6, with 7 nucleotides matching TRBD1. Per germline, CDR1 MDHEN and CDR2 SYDVKM. The CDR3 contains 16 residues. Trimming removed 6 bases from V and 4 bases from J; junction bases left unmatched: 9. The CDR3 region has the DNA TGTGCCAGCAGGGCCGGGGACAGTTTTTATAATTCACCCCTCCACTTT. Residues: CASRAGDSFYNSPLHF.

The rearrangement uses TRBV7-9 and TRBJ1-1; D is possibly TRBD1 (6 bases). Germline CDR1 and CDR2: SEHNR and FQNEAQ (reference sequence). V dropped 1 base and J dropped 6 bases, with 9 bases sitting between them. The CDR3 runs to 13 residues. The DNA for the CDR3 is TGTGCCAGCAGCTTAGAGGGGACACCTGAAGCTTTCTTT. This gives the protein CASSLEGTPEAFF.

V usage is TRBV6-1 and J usage is TRBJ2-7; 9 bases align to TRBD2. V lost 3 bases to trimming and J lost 2 bases; unmatched junction nucleotides: 2. The CDR3 loop spans 14 amino acids. Germline values: CDR1 MNHNS, CDR2 SASEGT. The CDR3, as DNA: TGTGCCAGCAGTGAGACTAGCGGAGCCTACGAGCAGTACGTC. Translating it yields CASSETSGAYEQYV.

V is TRBV28 and J is TRBJ2-5; TRBD2 matches 8 bases. With 6 bases clipped from V and 5 bases from J, the junction kept 11 bases outside the gene matches. Germline CDR1 and CDR2: MDHEN and SYDVKM. The CDR3 is 15 amino acids. The CDR3 is CASSQAGATGETQYF. CDR3 bases: TGTGCCAGCAGCCAAGCGGGGGCCACAGGGGAGACCCAGTACTTC.

This chain joins TRBV7-9 and TRBJ1-4, with 7 bases that match TRBD1. Per the germline V gene, CDR1 is SEHNR and CDR2 is FQNEAQ (reference sequence). This CDR3 region has 12 residues. Trimming removed 8 bases from V and 7 bases from J; junction bases left unmatched: 4. The CDR3 sequence is CASRQGTEKLFF. CDR3 coding DNA: TGTGCCAGCCGACAGGGTACTGAAAAACTGTTTTTT.

The chain carries TRBV18 and TRBJ2-1; 8 bases line up with TRBD1. Germline V lookup: CDR1 KGHSH, CDR2 LQKENI. V shed 3 bases, J shed 7 bases, and the junction held 14 bases outside the gene matches. This CDR3 has 17 residues. CDR3: CASSPLAAAGGMNEQFF. In DNA form, the CDR3 reads TGTGCCAGCTCACCCCTCGCTGCGGCAGGGGGCATGAATGAGCAGTTCTTC.

The chain combines TRBV14 with TRBJ1-3; D is undetermined. The V gene's germline CDR1 is SGHDN and CDR2 FVKESK. The CDR3 has 11 residues. V lost 4 bases to trimming and J lost 4 bases, with 2 bases between them. The CDR3 is CASSPGNTIYF. CDR3 coding DNA: TGTGCCAGCAGCCCGGGAAACACCATATATTTT.

The DNA for the CDR3 is TGTGCCAGCAGCTTAGTTATGTCGACTACCTACAATGAGCAGTTCTTC. It specifies CASSLVMSTTYNEQFF. The rearrangement uses TRBV7-2 and TRBJ2-1; a possible D gene is TRBD2 (5 bases). V shed 1 base and J shed 2 bases, with 12 bases lying between them. From germline, CDR1 is SGHTA and CDR2 FQGNSA. There are 16 residues in the CDR3.

The chain has TRBV4-1 and TRBJ2-7; D is perhaps TRBD2 (7 bases). Trimming removed 0 bases from V and 2 bases from J, with 17 bases in between. CDR1 MGHRA and CDR2 YSYEKL come from the germline V gene. The CDR3 has 17 residues. The CDR3 protein is CASSQETIGGAAYEQYV. CDR3 sequence (DNA): TGCGCCAGCAGCCAAGAAACGATAGGGGGGGCGGCCTACGAGCAGTACGTC.

The chain recombines TRBV12-3 or TRBV12-4 with TRBJ1-2; no clear D gene. This CDR3 spans 13 amino acids. V was cut by 3 bases and J by 9 bases, with 14 bases left in between. The CDR3 is CASSFVRGRSYTF. DNA of the CDR3: TGTGCCAGCAGTTTCGTCCGGGGAAGGAGCTACACCTTC.

The rearrangement joins TRBV5-1 to TRBJ2-2; D gene ambiguous. This CDR3 contains 14 residues. Germline assignment: CDR1 SGHRS and CDR2 YFSETQ. Trimming removed 0 bases from V and 8 bases from J, with 11 bases in between. The CDR3 is CASSLDVTAGELFF. The DNA for the CDR3 is TGCGCCAGCAGCTTGGATGTGACTGCTGGGGAGCTGTTTTTT.

The CDR3 spells CASSQADRDGNTIYF. The CDR3 region has the DNA TGTGCCAGCAGCCAAGCAGACAGGGATGGAAACACCATATATTTT. The chain joins TRBV4-2 to TRBJ1-3; 7 nucleotides agree with TRBD1. The V gene end was trimmed by 1 base and the J gene end by 3 bases; junction bases not matched to a gene: 3. The CDR3 sequence is 15 residues long. Germline CDR1 reads LGHNA; CDR2 reads YNFKEQ.